This T cell receptor (beta chain) was identified during a study of blood T cell repertoires in COVID-19. About the research overall: Sources were T cells, B-cell-depleted T cells, or PBMCs; the material itself was cDNA or gDNA.

The count of this clone is one. Original handling: Estimation of nucleated cell counts relied on the amplification of reference gene primers. Sequencing used immunoSEQ multiplex PCR; TCRdb keeps in-frame clones, though not all of them. V and J calls plus clone size are reproduced from that table; the DNA served to infer D and trimming. The data hold approximately 290,000 clones, with roughly 87% observed a single time. From germline, CDR1 is KGHDR and CDR2 SFDVKD. There are 17 residues in the CDR3. V lost 0 bases and J 6 bases, leaving 17 bases between the germline ends. The rearrangement links TRBV24-1 to TRBJ2-4; maybe TRBD2 (7 bases). The sequenced sample was peripheral blood. This sequence originates from a man between 18 and 35 years old with active or convalescent COVID-19. CDR3 sequence reads: CATSDLTGPTGGNIQYF. Here the CDR3 DNA reads TGTGCCACCAGTGATTTGACAGGGCCTACGGGAGGAAACATTCAGTACTTC.